This TCR beta chain emerged from a study of metastatic and nonmetastatic thyroid tumors. Overall study context: Blood and tumor or nodule tissue repertoires from malignant and benign thyroid patients were compared.

This CDR3 region has 15 residues. Germline V gene lookup returns CDR1 MDHEN and CDR2 SYDVKM. The V gene end was trimmed by 2 bases and the J gene end by 3 bases; junction bases not matched to a gene: 5. Under the authors' procedure: The authors used CDR3 differences across clinicopathological groups to build a distant-metastasis classifier for papillary thyroid cancer. TCRdb reanalyzed the PCR reads with MiXCR. In this record, the V and J calls reflect TCRdb's handling and not the investigators' own analysis. The sample has about 4,000 clones; less than 25% are singletons. Not a single patient had been given any form of treatment at any point before undergoing thyroid surgery.

The origin of this receptor is a female donor with papillary thyroid cancer or a benign thyroid nodule (not recorded which). Some clones in this sample may be carry-over from other donors' samples. The chain employs TRBV28 and TRBJ2-3; 7 nucleotides align to TRBD2. What was sequenced was tumor tissue. DNA of the CDR3: TGTGCCAGCAGTTTAGGGGTTAGCGGGACAGATACGCAGTATTTT. It yields the protein CASSLGVSGTDTQYF.